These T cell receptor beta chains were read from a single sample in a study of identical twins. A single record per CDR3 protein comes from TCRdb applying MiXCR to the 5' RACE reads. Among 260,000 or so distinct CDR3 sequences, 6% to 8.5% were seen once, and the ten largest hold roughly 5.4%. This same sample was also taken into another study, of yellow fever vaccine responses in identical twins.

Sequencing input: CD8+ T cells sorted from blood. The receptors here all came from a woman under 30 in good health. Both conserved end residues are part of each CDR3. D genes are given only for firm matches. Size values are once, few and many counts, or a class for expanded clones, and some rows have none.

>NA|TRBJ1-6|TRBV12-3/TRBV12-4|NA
TGTGCCAGCAGTTTAAAGGGACACCATAATTCACCCCTCCACTTT
CASSLKGHHNSPLHF
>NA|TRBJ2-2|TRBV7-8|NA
TGTGCCAGCAGCACCCGGGTTCCTACCGGGGAGCTGTTTTTT
CASSTRVPTGELFF
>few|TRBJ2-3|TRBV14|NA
TGTGCCAGCAGCCAAGATCGGGCAGATACGCAGTATTTT
CASSQDRADTQYF
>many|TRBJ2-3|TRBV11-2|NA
TGTGCCAGCAGCTCCCACACCGGGAAGAACACAGATACGCAGTATTTT
CASSSHTGKNTDTQYF
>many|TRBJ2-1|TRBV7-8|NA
TGTGCCAGCAGCGAGACATTCCGATCCTACAATGAGCAGTTCTTC
CASSETFRSYNEQFF
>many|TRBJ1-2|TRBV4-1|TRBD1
TGCGCCAGCAGCCAAGGATTGACAGGGCGCAATGGCTACACCTTC
CASSQGLTGRNGYTF
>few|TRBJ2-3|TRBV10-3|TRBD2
TGTGCCATCAGGAGGAGGACTAGGGACACAGATACGCAGTATTTT
CAIRRRTRDTDTQYF
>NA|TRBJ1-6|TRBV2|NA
TGTGCCAGCAGTGACATCGTTGGTTCACCCCTCCACTTT
CASSDIVGSPLHF
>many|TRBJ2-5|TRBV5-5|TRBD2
TGTGCCAGCAGCTTGGGGGGCGGGGGATTCCAAGAGACCCAGTACTTC
CASSLGGGGFQETQYF
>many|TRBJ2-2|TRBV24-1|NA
TGTGCCACCAGTGATGGGTGGCGGGTAAACACCGGGGAGCTGTTTTTT
CATSDGWRVNTGELFF
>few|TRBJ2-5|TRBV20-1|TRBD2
TGCAGTGTTAGGAGGGCTAGCGGGGATCAAGAGACCCAGTACTTC
CSVRRASGDQETQYF
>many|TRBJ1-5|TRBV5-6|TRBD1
TGTGCCAGCAGCCTTACAGGGGGCGCGTTTCAGCCCCAGCATTTT
CASSLTGGAFQPQHF
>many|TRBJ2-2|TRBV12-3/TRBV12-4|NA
TGTGCCAGCAGTTTAAGGGACGGGTGGGAGCTGTTTTTT
CASSLRDGWELFF
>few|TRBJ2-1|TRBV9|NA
TGTGCCAGCAGCGTAGATTTGGAAGCCTACAATGAGCAGTTCTTC
CASSVDLEAYNEQFF
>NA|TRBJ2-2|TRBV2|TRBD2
TGTGCCAGCAGTGAGTCTAGCGGGGCTTCGGGCGGGGAGCTGTTTTTT
CASSESSGASGGELFF
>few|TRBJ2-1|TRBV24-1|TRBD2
TGTGCCACCAGTGATCCAAGGGCGGGGGGGCCCTACAATGAGCAGTTCTTC
CATSDPRAGGPYNEQFF
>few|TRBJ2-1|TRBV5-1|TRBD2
TGCGCCAGCAGCTTTGGTCTAGCGGGAGTGAGCTCCTACAATGAGCAGTTCTTC
CASSFGLAGVSSYNEQFF
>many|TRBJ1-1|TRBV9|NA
TGTGCCAGCAGCGCTGATGGCACTGAAGCTTTCTTT
CASSADGTEAFF
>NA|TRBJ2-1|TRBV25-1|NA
TGTGCCAGCAGTGAATTCGACCACAATGAGCAGTTCTTC
CASSEFDHNEQFF
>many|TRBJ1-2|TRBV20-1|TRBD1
TGCAGTGCTAGCCAGGGGGGGGAGATCGGCTACACCTTC
CSASQGGEIGYTF
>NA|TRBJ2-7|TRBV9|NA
TGTGCCAGCAGCGGCCAGGGGCAATACGAGCAGTACTTC
CASSGQGQYEQYF
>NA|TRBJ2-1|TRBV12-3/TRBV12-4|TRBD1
TGTGCCAGCAGACCAGGGGGCTCGCTCTCCTACAATGAGCAGTTCTTC
CASRPGGSLSYNEQFF
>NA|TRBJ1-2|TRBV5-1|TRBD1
TGCGCCAGCAGCCAGTCAACCCGGGGACAGTCTTATGGCTACACCTTC
CASSQSTRGQSYGYTF
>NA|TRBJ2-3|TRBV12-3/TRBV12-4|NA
TGTGCCAGCGCCCGGGGGTCACCCGTCACAGATACGCAGTATTTT
CASARGSPVTDTQYF
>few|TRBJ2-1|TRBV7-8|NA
TGTGCCAGCAGCAACCCCCTCAACCTAGCGACGAGGAATGAGCAGTTCTTC
CASSNPLNLATRNEQFF
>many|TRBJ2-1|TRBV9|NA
TGTGCCAGCAGCCCGAGTGGGTTAGCGGCGTACAATGAGCAGTTCTTC
CASSPSGLAAYNEQFF
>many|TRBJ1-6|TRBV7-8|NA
TGTGCCAGCAGCCCAACGGACAGTAATAATTCACCCCTCCACTTT
CASSPTDSNNSPLHF
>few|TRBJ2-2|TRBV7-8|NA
TGTGCCAGCAGCTTAGTTTTCCCCGGCACCGGGGAGCTGTTTTTT
CASSLVFPGTGELFF
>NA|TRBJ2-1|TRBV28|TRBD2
TGTGCCAGCAGTCCCTTCGTCGGCGGGAGTAGTAGTGAGCAGTTCTTC
CASSPFVGGSSSEQFF
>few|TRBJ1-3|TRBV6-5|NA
TGTGCCAGCAGTTTAGACTCTGGAAACACCATATATTTT
CASSLDSGNTIYF
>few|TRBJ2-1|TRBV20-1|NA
TGCAGTGCTAGAGATTCGCGGCGGACCCACAATGAGCAGTTCTTC
CSARDSRRTHNEQFF
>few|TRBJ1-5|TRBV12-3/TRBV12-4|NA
TGTGCCAGCAGTTTAAGTTTGGCAGGGAATCAGCCCCAGCATTTT
CASSLSLAGNQPQHF
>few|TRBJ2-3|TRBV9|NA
TGTGCCAGCAGCGCCATAGCGGATACGCAGTATTTT
CASSAIADTQYF
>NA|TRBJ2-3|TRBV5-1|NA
TGCGCCAGCAGCTTGGGCAGGGTTCATACTAGCACAGATACGCAGTATTTT
CASSLGRVHTSTDTQYF
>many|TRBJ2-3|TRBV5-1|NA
TGCGCCAGCAGCTTGGTATGGGGAACTAGGGAAGATACGCAGTATTTT
CASSLVWGTREDTQYF
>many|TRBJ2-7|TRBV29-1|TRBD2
TGCAGCGTCTACGGGACTAGCGACTCCTACGAGCAGTACTTC
CSVYGTSDSYEQYF
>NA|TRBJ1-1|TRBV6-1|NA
TGTGCCAGCCAGGTAATGAAGCGGGGTAACACTGAAGCTTTCTTT
CASQVMKRGNTEAFF
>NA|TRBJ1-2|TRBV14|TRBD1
TGTGCCAGCAGCCAGCAGTGGGACAGCTATGGCTACACCTTC
CASSQQWDSYGYTF
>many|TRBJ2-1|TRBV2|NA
TGTGCCAGTTTTAATACCTTCGATGAGCAGTTCTTC
CASFNTFDEQFF
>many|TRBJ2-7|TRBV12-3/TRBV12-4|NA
TGTGCCAGCAGTTCTTTTTCCGGTAGCCGATACTACGAGCAGTACTTC
CASSSFSGSRYYEQYF
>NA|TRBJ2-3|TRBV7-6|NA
TGTGCCAGCAGCTTAGCGCTGGTATCTAGCACAGATACGCAGTATTTT
CASSLALVSSTDTQYF
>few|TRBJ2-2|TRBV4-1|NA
TGCGCCAGCAGCCAAGAGCCAGGCGGGGAGCTGTTTTTT
CASSQEPGGELFF
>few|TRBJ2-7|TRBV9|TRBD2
TGTGCCAGCAGCGTACTAGCGGGAGAAGGATACGAGCAGTACTTC
CASSVLAGEGYEQYF